These 31 T cell receptor beta chains share one sample of origin, sequenced in a study of long-term antiretroviral therapy in people with HIV. Samples were assayed with immunoSEQ v3.0 at survey level. Clones were read by immunoSEQ multiplex PCR, and TCRdb kept only the in-frame ones, dropping some. The sample has about 16,000 clones; around 84% are singletons. The material was unsorted PBMCs, obtained about 3.1 years after starting antiretroviral therapy. The receptors shown here come from a woman aged 40 to 55 with HIV.

Written as DNA, the CDR3 is TGTGCAACCCATCAAGGGAGTCAGCCCCAGCATTTT. This sequence encodes CATHQGSQPQHF. The rearrangement links TRBV6-6 to TRBJ1-5; the D is unclear. Germline assignment: CDR1 MNHNY and CDR2 SVGAGI (reference sequence). This CDR3 is built from 12 residues.

This chain connects TRBV5-1 to TRBJ1-6; 8 bases align to TRBD1. With V trimmed by 5 bases and J by 8 bases, 6 bases remained unmatched. Germline values: CDR1 SGHRS, CDR2 YFSETQ. The CDR3 is 14 residues long. The CDR3 DNA is TGCGCCAGCAGAAACGGACAGGGAGATTCACCCCTCCACTTT. Translating gives CASRNGQGDSPLHF. Filled out from reference TRBV5-1 and TRBJ1-6, the complete variable domain reads KAGVTQTPRYLIKTRGQQVTLSCSPISGHRSVSWYQQTPGQGLQFLFEYFSETQRNKGNFPGRFSGRQFSNSRSEMNVSTLELGDSALYLCASRNGQGDSPLHFGNGTRLTVT.

The V gene is TRBV5-1, the J gene TRBJ2-7; D gene uncertain. V lost 4 bases to trimming and J lost 5 bases, with 22 bases between them. The CDR3 is 16 residues long. Looked up from germline, CDR1 is SGHRS and CDR2 is YFSETQ. The DNA for the CDR3 is TGCGCCAGCAGCCCCCGGACCGTCACTATAGGGAACGAGCAGTACTTC. This encodes CASSPRTVTIGNEQYF. The full variable domain, its missing parts supplied by reference TRBV5-1 and TRBJ2-7, is KAGVTQTPRYLIKTRGQQVTLSCSPISGHRSVSWYQQTPGQGLQFLFEYFSETQRNKGNFPGRFSGRQFSNSRSEMNVSTLELGDSALYLCASSPRTVTIGNEQYFGPGTRLTVT.

The CDR3 region has the DNA TGTGCCTGGGCCGAGGGGAACTTTAATGAAAAACTGTTTTTT. Translating it yields CAWAEGNFNEKLFF. The V call is TRBV30, the J call TRBJ1-4; TRBD1 might be the D (5 bases). Per germline, CDR1 GTSNPN and CDR2 SVGIG (reference sequence). The CDR3 runs 14 residues. The ends were cut back, 5 bases at V and 4 bases at J, with 14 bases in the middle.

This clone is a singleton in its sample. The chain carries TRBV2 and TRBJ2-1; 7 bases are a match to TRBD2. V lost 7 bases, J lost 0 bases, and 3 bases stayed unmatched. The CDR3 sequence is 14 residues long. CDR1 is SNHLY, CDR2 FYNNEI, per germline. The CDR3 coding sequence is TGTGCCAGCACCGGGGGGAGCTCCTACAATGAGCAGTTCTTC. Protein: CASTGGSSYNEQFF.

The chain uses TRBV12-5 and TRBJ1-2; 9 bases are shared with TRBD1. V was clipped by 1 base and J by 6 bases; unmatched bases: 6. This CDR3 region has 15 residues. Looked up from germline, CDR1 is LGHNT and CDR2 is FRNRAP. CDR3 sequence reads: CASGLEGTGYDGYTF. CDR3 DNA sequence: TGTGCTAGTGGTTTGGAGGGGACAGGGTATGATGGCTACACCTTC.

V usage is TRBV5-5 and J usage is TRBJ1-2; D is possibly TRBD1 (5 bases). The CDR3 extends over 15 amino acids. V gave up 4 bases and J gave up 0 bases, with 13 bases separating them. CDR1 SGHKS and CDR2 YYEKEE come from the germline V gene (reference sequence). CDR3 coding DNA: TGTGCCAGCAGCCCCTCCAGGGCTTCTAACTATGGCTACACCTTC. Its translation is CASSPSRASNYGYTF.

In this sample, this clone is medium-sized (0.01 to 0.1%). The chain combines TRBV2 with TRBJ1-1, with a weak D call TRBD1 (5 bases). This CDR3 has 15 residues. Germline lookup yields CDR1 SNHLY and CDR2 FYNNEI. Trimming took off 5 bases at V and 0 bases at J, with 13 bases between the two ends. The chain's CDR3 is CASSLTQGMNTEAFF. The CDR3 DNA reads TGTGCCAGCAGTTTGACGCAGGGAATGAACACTGAAGCTTTCTTT.

The rearrangement links TRBV4-3 to TRBJ2-7; maybe TRBD2 (7 bases). Germline V CDR1 and CDR2: LGHNA, YSLEER. This CDR3 has 16 amino acids. V was pared by 1 base and J by 2 bases, with 15 bases between. CDR3 in amino acids: CASSQAVGGLPYEQYF. The CDR3 DNA reads TGCGCCAGCAGCCAAGCCGTCGGGGGGCTCCCCTACGAGCAGTACTTC.

The chain employs TRBV7-6 and TRBJ2-2; 10 bases map to TRBD1. V gave up 1 base and J gave up 3 bases; unmatched junction bases: 5. This CDR3 is 17 amino acids long. CDR1 and CDR2 from the germline V gene are SGHVS and FNYEAQ. CDR3 DNA sequence: TGTGCCAGCAGCTTAGGATTCGGGACAGGGGACACCGGGGAGCTGTTTTTT. This translates into CASSLGFGTGDTGELFF. The entire variable domain, with the rest obtained from reference TRBV7-6 and TRBJ2-2, is as follows: GAGVSQSPRYKVTKRGQDVALRCDPISGHVSLYWYRQALGQGPEFLTYFNYEAQQDKSGLPNDRFSAERPEGSISTLTIQRTEQRDSAMYRCASSLGFGTGDTGELFFGEGSRLTVL.

V and J are TRBV6-1 and TRBJ1-5; D is unresolved. The CDR3 sequence is 14 residues long. The germline V gene encodes CDR1 MNHNS and CDR2 SASEGT. Trimming cost V 5 bases and J 8 bases, with 16 bases left between them. DNA of the CDR3: TGTGCCAGCAGTAGAACGGGAGGGCTGGAGCCCCAGCATTTT. This sequence encodes CASSRTGGLEPQHF.

The chain uses TRBV6-5 and TRBJ1-2; D is undetermined. Between the trimmed V and J ends, which lost 3 bases and 10 bases, there was a span of 21 bases. The CDR3 covers 15 residues. In germline, CDR1 is MNHEY, CDR2 SVGAGI. DNA for the CDR3: TGTGCCAGCAGTTATGGGTCCAGGAGTGTGTCTCACTACACCTTC. Translating it yields CASSYGSRSVSHYTF.

This chain connects TRBV29-1 to TRBJ1-2; D is possibly TRBD1 (5 bases). V was trimmed by 4 bases and J by 5 bases, leaving 11 bases between them. CDR3 length: 12 residues. CDR1 is SQVTM, CDR2 ANQGSEA, per germline. The CDR3 region is CSVGSRAYGYTF. The DNA for the CDR3 is TGCAGCGTTGGAAGCAGGGCTTATGGCTACACCTTC.

The chain joins TRBV6-5 to TRBJ2-1, with D unclear. V was cut by 6 bases and J by 2 bases, with 11 bases left in between. Germline V gene lookup returns CDR1 MNHEY and CDR2 SVGAGI. There are 14 residues in the CDR3. CDR3 DNA sequence: TGTGCCAGCAGCCAGAGGTCGACCTACAATGAGCAGTTCTTC. Protein: CASSQRSTYNEQFF.

This chain links TRBV5-1 with TRBJ1-2; no clear D. This CDR3 region has 16 residues. Germline loops: CDR1 SGHRS, CDR2 YFSETQ. With 1 base removed from V and 2 bases from J, the gap between germline ends came to 15 bases. The CDR3 sequence is CASSLSGDSTNYGYTF. The DNA of the CDR3 is TGCGCCAGCAGCTTGAGCGGGGATTCTACGAACTATGGCTACACCTTC.

This rearrangement joins TRBV12-5 to TRBJ1-2; possibly TRBD1 for D (6 bases). The germline CDR1 and CDR2 sequences are LGHNT and FRNRAP. The CDR3 is 15 residues long. V lost 1 base, J lost 4 bases, and 13 bases lay in between. The CDR3 loop reads CASGLGQEKTYGYTF. CDR3 DNA: TGTGCTAGTGGTTTGGGACAGGAAAAGACCTATGGCTACACCTTC.

The V call is TRBV5-1, the J call TRBJ2-7, with TRBD1 as a possible D gene (6 bases). CDR1 and CDR2 (germline): SGHRS, YFSETQ. The CDR3 has 16 residues. V was trimmed by 3 bases and J by 0 bases, leaving 16 bases between them. The CDR3 reads CASSYGRRDNSYEQYF. The CDR3 DNA reads as TGCGCCAGCAGCTACGGGCGTCGGGACAACTCCTACGAGCAGTACTTC.

The rearrangement uses TRBV4-1 and TRBJ1-4; D might be TRBD1 (5 bases). Germline lookup yields CDR1 MGHRA and CDR2 YSYEKL. The CDR3 is 15 amino acids. The V and J ends lost 4 bases and 4 bases respectively, with 13 bases between them. Written as DNA, the CDR3 is TGCGCCAGCAGCCCGGCGGGGCAGGTTAATGAAAAACTGTTTTTT. Translating it yields CASSPAGQVNEKLFF.

This clone was found once. This sequence joins TRBV6-1 and TRBJ1-1; 8 bases match TRBD1. V was pared by 5 bases and J by 5 bases, with 10 bases of the junction left unmatched. This CDR3 is 15 amino acids long. Germline V gene sequence: CDR1 MNHNS, CDR2 SASEGT. The CDR3 loop reads CASSPDRVYVTEAFF. Here the CDR3 DNA reads TGTGCCAGCAGTCCGGACAGGGTTTATGTGACTGAAGCTTTCTTT.

The chain uses TRBV5-4 and TRBJ2-1, with TRBD2 identical over 9 bases. V shed 0 bases, J shed 3 bases, and the junction held 7 bases outside the gene matches. The length of the CDR3 is 17 residues. CDR1 SGHNT and CDR2 YYREEE come from the germline V gene (reference sequence). The CDR3 region has the DNA TGTGCCAGCAGCTTGGAACCTAGCGGGAACCTCTACAATGAGCAGTTCTTC. Amino acids: CASSLEPSGNLYNEQFF.

CDR3 in amino acids: CASRGNQETQYF. CDR3 DNA sequence: TGTGCCAGTCGGGGGAACCAAGAGACCCAGTACTTC. The chain couples TRBV6-1 to TRBJ2-5; TRBD2 might be the D (6 bases). V shed 9 bases and J shed 0 bases, with 8 bases lying between them. This CDR3 region has 12 residues. Looked up from germline, CDR1 is MNHNS and CDR2 is SASEGT.

The rearrangement joins TRBV27 to TRBJ1-2; 7 bases fit TRBD1. Per germline, CDR1 MNHEY and CDR2 SMNVEV (reference sequence). The CDR3 spans 16 residues. The trim removed 8 bases at V and 0 bases at J, leaving 12 bases unmatched. This CDR3 is CASGPLGTATNYGYTF. The CDR3 DNA reads TGTGCCAGCGGACCACTAGGGACAGCCACTAACTATGGCTACACCTTC.

The V and J genes are TRBV5-1 and TRBJ2-3; 8 nucleotides align to TRBD2. Per the germline V gene, CDR1 is SGHRS and CDR2 is YFSETQ. Trimming at V came to 4 bases and at J to 3 bases, leaving 7 bases not matched to a gene. The CDR3 runs 15 residues. Here the CDR3 reads CASSVIAGTTDTQYF. The CDR3 coding sequence is TGCGCCAGCAGCGTTATAGCGGGGACGACAGATACGCAGTATTTT.

The chain employs TRBV30 and TRBJ2-3; either TRBD1 or TRBD2 may fit D (5 bases each). CDR3 length equals 11 residues. Looked up from germline, CDR1 is GTSNPN and CDR2 is SVGIG (reference sequence). The V gene lost 6 bases and the J gene lost 9 bases, with 13 bases spanning the gap. The CDR3 region is CACSGQRTQYF. CDR3 nucleotide sequence: TGTGCCTGTTCGGGGCAGAGGACGCAGTATTTT. Using reference TRBV30 and TRBJ2-3 for the parts outside the CDR3, the full variable domain is SQTIHQWPATLVQPVGSPLSLECTVEGTSNPNLYWYRQAAGRGLQLLFYSVGIGQISSEVPQNLSASRPQDRQFILSSKKLLLSDSGFYLCACSGQRTQYFGPGTRLTVL.

The chain uses TRBV25-1 and TRBJ1-6, with D unresolved. From germline, CDR1 is MGHDK and CDR2 SYGVNS. The V end lost 5 bases, the J end lost 7 bases, and 15 bases lay between the germline ends. This CDR3 is 15 amino acids long. CDR3 sequence: CASSLTDGLNSPLHF. The CDR3, as DNA: TGTGCCAGCAGTCTTACGGACGGTCTGAATTCACCCCTCCACTTT.

This clone was observed once. The chain carries TRBV10-3 and TRBJ2-2; D may correspond to TRBD1 or TRBD2 (5 bases each). Trimming took 4 bases from V and 5 from J, leaving 20 bases between them. This CDR3 is 17 amino acids long. The germline gives CDR1 ENHRY, CDR2 SYGVKD. CDR3 residues: CAISAVEEGLPTGELFF. As DNA, the CDR3 is TGTGCCATCAGTGCCGTGGAAGAGGGGCTTCCGACCGGGGAGCTGTTTTTT.

The chain couples TRBV6-5 to TRBJ1-6; 8 nucleotides match TRBD1. Germline V gene sequence: CDR1 MNHEY, CDR2 SVGAGI. V lost 4 bases, J lost 8 bases, and 1 base stayed unmatched. The CDR3 runs to 13 residues. The CDR3 here is CASSSQGDSPLHF. In DNA form, the CDR3 reads TGTGCCAGCAGTTCACAGGGGGATTCACCCCTCCACTTT.

V usage is TRBV7-2 and J usage is TRBJ2-7; 12 bases map to TRBD2. With V trimmed by 5 bases and J by 7 bases, 9 bases remained unmatched. Germline assignment: CDR1 SGHTA and CDR2 FQGNSA. This CDR3 is 15 amino acids long. The DNA for the CDR3 is TGTGCCAGCAGCCGGGACGGACTAGCGGGATTAGAGCAGTACTTC. The encoded protein is CASSRDGLAGLEQYF.

Concerning this clone itself: One end of the junction is discordant with germline, which a read error may explain. The chain carries TRBV7-7 and TRBJ2-2; D is unresolved. Germline CDR1 is SSHAT and CDR2 is FNYEAQ (reference sequence). CDR3 length: 13 residues. Here the CDR3 reads CASSPLNTGELFF. In DNA, the CDR3 is TGTGCTAGCAGCCCCTTGAACACCGGGGAGCTGTTTTTT.

V usage is TRBV5-6 and J usage is TRBJ2-1, with 7 bases lining up with TRBD1. Trimming cost V 3 bases and J 5 bases; bases outside gene matches: 8. CDR1 and CDR2 from the germline V gene are SGHDT and YYEEEE. The length of the CDR3 is 15 residues. The CDR3 coding sequence is TGTGCCAGCAGCTCCACAGGGGCGGATGACAATGAGCAGTTCTTC. Translated, it gives CASSSTGADDNEQFF.

The chain combines TRBV30 with TRBJ1-2, with D hard to call. CDR3 size: 13 residues. The germline V gene has CDR1 GTSNPN and CDR2 SVGIG (reference sequence). V lost 5 bases and J 0 bases, leaving 10 bases between the germline ends. The CDR3 sequence is CAWQGSSNYGYTF. CDR3 bases: TGTGCCTGGCAAGGGAGTTCTAACTATGGCTACACCTTC.